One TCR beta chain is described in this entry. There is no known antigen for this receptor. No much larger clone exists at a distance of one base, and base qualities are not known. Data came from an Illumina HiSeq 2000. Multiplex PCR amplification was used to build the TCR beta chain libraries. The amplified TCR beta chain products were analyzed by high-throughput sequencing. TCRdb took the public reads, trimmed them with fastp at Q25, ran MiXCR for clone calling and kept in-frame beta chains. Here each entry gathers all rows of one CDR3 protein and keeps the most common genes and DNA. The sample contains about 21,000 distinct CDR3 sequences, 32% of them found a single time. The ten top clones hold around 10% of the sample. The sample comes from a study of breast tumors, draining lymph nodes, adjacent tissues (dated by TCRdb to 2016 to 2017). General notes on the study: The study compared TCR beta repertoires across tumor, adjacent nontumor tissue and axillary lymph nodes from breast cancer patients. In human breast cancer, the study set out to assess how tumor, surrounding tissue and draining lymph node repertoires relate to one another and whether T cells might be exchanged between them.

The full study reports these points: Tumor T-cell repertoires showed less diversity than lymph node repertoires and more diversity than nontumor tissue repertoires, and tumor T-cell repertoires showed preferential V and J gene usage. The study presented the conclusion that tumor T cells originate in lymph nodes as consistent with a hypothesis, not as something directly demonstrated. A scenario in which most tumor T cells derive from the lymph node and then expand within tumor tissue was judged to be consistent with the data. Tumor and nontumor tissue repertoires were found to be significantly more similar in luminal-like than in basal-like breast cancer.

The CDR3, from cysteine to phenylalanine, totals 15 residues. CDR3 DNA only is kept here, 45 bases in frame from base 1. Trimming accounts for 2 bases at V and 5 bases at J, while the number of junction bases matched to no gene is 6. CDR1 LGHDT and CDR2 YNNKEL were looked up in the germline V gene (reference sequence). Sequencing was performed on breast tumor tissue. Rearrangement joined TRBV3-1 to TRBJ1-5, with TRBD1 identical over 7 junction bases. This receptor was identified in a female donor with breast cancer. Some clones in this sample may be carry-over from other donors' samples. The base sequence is TGTGCCAGCAGCCAACGGACAGGAACTGATCAGCCCCAGCATTTT. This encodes CASSQRTGTDQPQHF. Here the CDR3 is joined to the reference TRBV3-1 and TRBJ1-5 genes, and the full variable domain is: DTAVSQTPKYLVTQMGNDKSIKCEQNLGHDTMYWYKQDSKKFLKIMFSYNNKELIINETVPNRFSPKSPDKAHLNLHINSLELGDSAVYFCASSQRTGTDQPQHFGDGTRLSIL.